The rows below give T cell receptor beta chains drawn from one sample of a study of spatial heterogeneity in lung cancer. TCRdb analysed the 5' RACE reads with MiXCR anew, one entry per CDR3 protein. The sample lists about 15,000 distinct CDR3 sequences, 10% occurring once. Specimen: PBMCs, collected at surgery. Source of these receptors: a male donor with early-stage non-small cell lung cancer. CDR3s include the opening cysteine and the closing phenylalanine or tryptophan. D genes are given only for firm matches. Rows may omit the clone size; those that give it use once, few, many or a size class.

cdr3_length	d_call	clone_size	j_call	v_call	cdr3_nt	cdr3_aa
15	TRBD2	many	TRBJ2-1	TRBV9	TGTGCCAGCAGCGTAGCGGGAGGAACCTACAATGAGCAGTTCTTC	CASSVAGGTYNEQFF
13	.	.	TRBJ2-5	TRBV20-1	TGCAGTGCTAGCCCGGACATAAAAGAGACCCAGTACTTC	CSASPDIKETQYF
11	.	few	TRBJ2-7	TRBV28	TGTGCCAGCAGTTTGGGTTACGAGCAGTACTTC	CASSLGYEQYF
13	TRBD1	.	TRBJ1-1	TRBV29-1	TGCAGCGTGGGCGACAGGGGGACCACTGAAGCTTTCTTT	CSVGDRGTTEAFF
14	.	.	TRBJ2-3	TRBV9	TGTGCCAGCAGAAGAGACAGAAGCACAGATACGCAGTATTTT	CASRRDRSTDTQYF
17	TRBD2	many	TRBJ2-3	TRBV3-1	TGTGCCAGCAGCCCTTCGGGACTAGCGGGGTTCACAGATACGCAGTATTTT	CASSPSGLAGFTDTQYF
13	.	few	TRBJ1-1	TRBV19	TGTGCCAGTAGCATGGGAGGGAGTTCCGAAGCTTTCTTT	CASSMGGSSEAFF
15	.	.	TRBJ1-1	TRBV18	TGTGCCAGCTCACCAGGAAGAGGCAAGCCCACTGAAGCTTTCTTT	CASSPGRGKPTEAFF
14	TRBD1	.	TRBJ1-2	TRBV5-4	TGTGCCAGCAGCCCGGACAGGGGTAACTATGGCTACACCTTC	CASSPDRGNYGYTF
13	.	many	TRBJ2-2	TRBV27	TGTGCCAGCAGTTTAGGTAGCACCGGGGAGCTGTTTTTT	CASSLGSTGELFF
12	.	many	TRBJ1-2	TRBV2	TGTGCCAGCAGTCCGATAATCTATGGCTACACCTTC	CASSPIIYGYTF
15	.	many	TRBJ1-1	TRBV12-3/TRBV12-4	TGTGCCAGCAGGCTGGGGACCGGGCGGGCGACTGAAGCTTTCTTT	CASRLGTGRATEAFF
13	.	many	TRBJ1-1	TRBV19	TGTGCCAGTAGCGGGGGGAAATACACTGAAGCTTTCTTT	CASSGGKYTEAFF
13	.	many	TRBJ2-7	TRBV28	TGTGCCAGCAAGGGGGGAGTCGAAGGCGAGCAGTACTTC	CASKGGVEGEQYF
12	.	.	TRBJ2-5	TRBV7-2	TGTGTCAGCAGCCCTCTAGGAGAGACCCAGTACTTC	CVSSPLGETQYF
12	.	many	TRBJ2-7	TRBV4-1	TGCGCCAGCAGCCAAGATTTATGGGAGCAGTACTTC	CASSQDLWEQYF
15	TRBD1	many	TRBJ2-3	TRBV6-2/TRBV6-3	TGTGCCAGCAGTTTTCTTACAGGGGAGACAGATACGCAGTATTTT	CASSFLTGETDTQYF
13	.	many	TRBJ2-7	TRBV27	TGTGCCAGCAGTTTCGGCAATCTCTACGAGCAGTACTTC	CASSFGNLYEQYF
13	.	many	TRBJ2-7	TRBV29-1	TGCAGCGCCGTCGGAGGCCTCTCCTACGAGCAGTACTTC	CSAVGGLSYEQYF
12	.	few	TRBJ2-5	TRBV18	TGTGCCAGCTCAGCATTACAGGAGACCCAGTACTTC	CASSALQETQYF
12	TRBD1	many	TRBJ2-5	TRBV20-1	TGCAGTGCTCGACAGGGTACAGAGACCCAGTACTTC	CSARQGTETQYF
16	TRBD2	many	TRBJ2-7	TRBV7-8	TGTGCCAGCAGCAAAACCGGCCCGCTAGCGGCTTACGAGCAGTACTTC	CASSKTGPLAAYEQYF